These 30 T cell receptor beta chains came from one sample sequenced in a study of cytomegalovirus exposure and HLA in healthy donors. A multiplex PCR was run with 60 Vbeta primers and 13 Jbeta primers. TCRdb's copy holds only in-frame clones and misses some; the assay was immunoSEQ multiplex PCR. The data contain approximately 190,000 clones, about 77% of them singletons. Sequenced material: PBMCs. These TCRs come from a woman under 40 in good health and CMV-seropositive.

This clone was seen once. This chain connects TRBV7-9 to TRBJ2-4; TRBD1 aligns across 9 bases. CDR3 length: 17 amino acids. V gave up 5 bases and J gave up 0 bases; unmatched junction bases: 8. CDR1 and CDR2 from the germline V gene are SEHNR and FQNEAQ (reference sequence). The CDR3 spells CASSAIGQGLAKNIQYF. The CDR3 DNA reads as TGTGCCAGCAGCGCGATAGGACAGGGGCTAGCCAAAAACATTCAGTACTTC.

V usage is TRBV28 and J usage is TRBJ1-2, with D possibly being TRBD1 (6 bases). The V gene's germline CDR1 is MDHEN and CDR2 SYDVKM. Trimming shortened V by 2 bases and J by 6 bases, and 7 bases separated the two germline ends. This CDR3 is 12 amino acids long. The CDR3 sequence is CASSLAGDGYTF. The CDR3 nucleotides are TGTGCCAGCAGTTTAGCAGGGGATGGCTACACCTTC.

The rearrangement uses TRBV28 and TRBJ2-5; possible D gene TRBD2, 6 bases. V lost 6 bases and J 5 bases, leaving 10 bases between the germline ends. CDR3 length: 12 amino acids. CDR1 and CDR2 (germline): MDHEN, SYDVKM. The CDR3 nucleotides read TGTGCCAGCAGCACCAGCGGGGAGACCCAGTACTTC. It translates to CASSTSGETQYF.

In this sample, this clone turned up a few times. The gene calls are TRBV10-3 and TRBJ1-5; 8 bases fit TRBD1. This CDR3 region has 14 residues. Germline V gene sequence: CDR1 ENHRY, CDR2 SYGVKD. Trimming cost V 6 bases and J 2 bases; bases outside gene matches: 3. DNA of the CDR3: TGTGCCATCAGGGACAGGGATGGCAATCAGCCCCAGCATTTT. Its translation is CAIRDRDGNQPQHF.

Regarding this clone: At one end the junction does not follow the germline gene, possibly because of a read error. The chain recombines TRBV7-9 with TRBJ1-1; maybe TRBD1 (6 bases). The germline CDR1 and CDR2 sequences are SEHNR and FQNEAQ (reference sequence). The CDR3 consists of 12 residues. CDR3 DNA: TGTTCCAGCAGCTTATTAGGGACAGAAGCTTTCTTT. It translates to CSSSLLGTEAFF.

V and J are TRBV14 and TRBJ1-2; no firm D call. Germline V CDR1 and CDR2: SGHDN, FVKESK. V was clipped by 4 bases and J by 1 base, with 7 bases between them. This CDR3 comprises 13 residues. CDR3 residues: CASSRTVNYGYTF. The DNA of the CDR3 is TGTGCCAGCAGCCGAACAGTTAACTATGGCTACACCTTC.

In nucleotides, the CDR3 is TGTGCCTGGAACATCGGGACAGGGGGAGGTGGTACTGAAGCTTTCTTT. This encodes CAWNIGTGGGGTEAFF. The chain is built from TRBV30 and TRBJ1-1; the match to TRBD1 covers 11 bases. Germline V gene sequence: CDR1 GTSNPN, CDR2 SVGIG (reference sequence). V lost 4 bases and J lost 5; bases outside the gene matches: 12. This CDR3 has 16 amino acids.

J is TRBJ1-1 and V is TRBV5-5; possibly TRBD1 for D (6 bases). Germline V lookup: CDR1 SGHKS, CDR2 YYEKEE (reference sequence). This CDR3 is 12 amino acids long. V was pared by 3 bases and J by 3 bases, with 6 bases between. The CDR3 sequence: CASSSGDTEAFF. Here the CDR3 DNA reads TGTGCCAGCAGCTCAGGGGACACTGAAGCTTTCTTT.

The chain is built from TRBV13 and TRBJ2-7, with D possibly matching TRBD1 (6 bases). The CDR3 is 15 residues long. Germline-derived CDR1 and CDR2 are PRHDT and FYEKMQ (reference sequence). V was shortened by 0 bases and J by 7 bases, with 16 bases between the two germline ends. CDR3 protein: CASSLGPRGSREQYF. The CDR3 region has the DNA TGTGCCAGCAGCTTAGGCCCTAGGGGGTCAAGGGAGCAGTACTTC. Full variable domain (outside the CDR3, taken from reference TRBV13 and TRBJ2-7): AAGVIQSPRHLIKEKRETATLKCYPIPRHDTVYWYQQGPGQDPQFLISFYEKMQSDKGSIPDRFSAQQFSDYHSELNMSSLELGDSALYFCASSLGPRGSREQYFGPGTRLTVT.

The chain links TRBV9 to TRBJ1-4; possible D gene TRBD1, 5 bases. The CDR3 length is 15 residues. The V gene's germline CDR1 is SGDLS and CDR2 YYNGEE. Trimming took 0 bases from V and 10 from J, leaving 16 bases between them. The CDR3 loop is CASSVARERRGKLFF. The CDR3 bases are TGTGCCAGCAGCGTAGCCCGCGAACGTAGGGGAAAACTGTTTTTT.

This clone was observed a handful of times. This chain uses TRBV6-1 with TRBJ2-7; maybe TRBD1 (5 bases). CDR1 and CDR2 (germline): MNHNS, SASEGT. V was shortened by 4 bases and J by 3 bases, with 13 bases between the two germline ends. This CDR3 spans 14 amino acids. The CDR3 DNA sequence: TGTGCCAGCAGTGCAACTCTACAGGTCTACGAGCAGTACTTC. Its translation is CASSATLQVYEQYF.

The J gene is TRBJ2-6, the V gene TRBV13, with 8 positions matching TRBD1. The CDR3 spans 18 residues. Germline V gives CDR1 PRHDT, CDR2 FYEKMQ (reference sequence). After removal of 2 bases from V and 0 bases from J, the junction contained 6 bases not matched to a gene. CDR3 in amino acids: CASSLRTGGSSGANVLTF. The CDR3 DNA reads as TGTGCCAGCAGCTTACGTACAGGGGGAAGCTCTGGGGCCAACGTCCTGACTTTC. The whole variable domain, filled in from reference TRBV13 and TRBJ2-6, reads AAGVIQSPRHLIKEKRETATLKCYPIPRHDTVYWYQQGPGQDPQFLISFYEKMQSDKGSIPDRFSAQQFSDYHSELNMSSLELGDSALYFCASSLRTGGSSGANVLTFGAGSRLTVL.

This clone was counted once. V usage is TRBV28 and J usage is TRBJ2-1; D possibly corresponds to TRBD2 (6 bases). This CDR3 has 15 residues. Germline CDR1 and CDR2: MDHEN and SYDVKM. The V gene lost 5 bases and the J gene lost 4 bases, with 15 bases spanning the gap. In DNA form, the CDR3 reads TGTGCCAGCAGTCGTAGCGGAATTGGTTACAATGAGCAGTTCTTC. Translation gives CASSRSGIGYNEQFF. Filled out from reference TRBV28 and TRBJ2-1, the complete variable domain reads DVKVTQSSRYLVKRTGEKVFLECVQDMDHENMFWYRQDPGLGLRLIYFSYDVKMKEKGDIPEGYSVSREKKERFSLILESASTNQTSMYLCASSRSGIGYNEQFFGPGTRLTVL.

This chain uses TRBV28 with TRBJ2-7; 10 bases match TRBD1. CDR3 length equals 15 residues. The ends lost 6 bases at V and 4 bases at J; junction bases unmatched: 9. Germline V gene data show CDR1 as MDHEN and CDR2 as SYDVKM. The CDR3: CASSTAGTGDYEQYF. The CDR3 DNA reads as TGTGCCAGCAGCACAGCCGGGACAGGGGATTACGAGCAGTACTTC.

This sequence joins TRBV6-1 and TRBJ2-1; 7 bases fit TRBD1. Per germline, CDR1 MNHNS and CDR2 SASEGT. This CDR3 comprises 15 residues. Trimming removed 1 base from V and 4 bases from J; junction bases left unmatched: 4. The CDR3 region is CASSEDGTVYNEQFF. The CDR3 bases are TGTGCCAGCAGTGAAGATGGGACAGTATACAATGAGCAGTTCTTC.

The V and J genes are TRBV5-6 and TRBJ1-5, with D hard to call. Germline-derived CDR1 and CDR2 are SGHDT and YYEEEE. The ends were cut back, 0 bases at V and 7 bases at J, with 11 bases in the middle. The CDR3 sequence is 14 residues long. The CDR3 DNA follows: TGTGCCAGCAGCTTGGGACGGGTATCGCAGCCCCAGCATTTT. It yields the protein CASSLGRVSQPQHF.

This chain uses TRBV30 with TRBJ1-2, with 7 bases identical to TRBD1. CDR1 is GTSNPN, CDR2 SVGIG, per germline (reference sequence). The CDR3 spans 14 residues. V shed 1 base, J shed 4 bases, and the junction held 6 bases outside the gene matches. The CDR3 loop reads CAWSDTRGTYGYTF. In DNA, the CDR3 is TGTGCCTGGAGTGACACCAGGGGGACCTATGGCTACACCTTC. Based on the CDR3 plus reference TRBV30 and TRBJ1-2, the full variable domain is SQTIHQWPATLVQPVGSPLSLECTVEGTSNPNLYWYRQAAGRGLQLLFYSVGIGQISSEVPQNLSASRPQDRQFILSSKKLLLSDSGFYLCAWSDTRGTYGYTFGSGTRLTVV.

With respect to this clone: One junction end does not reproduce the germline sequence, and a read error may be involved. The rearrangement uses TRBV6-6 and TRBJ1-2; 9 bases agree with TRBD1. CDR3 length: 15 amino acids. Germline CDR1 MNHNY, CDR2 SVGAGI (reference sequence). The CDR3 sequence: CTSRDPGQGFYGYTF. The CDR3 DNA is TGTACCAGCAGGGACCCGGGACAGGGCTTCTATGGCTACACCTTC.

Notes on this clone: The same CDR3 is also encoded by other DNA sequences in this sample. The chain recombines TRBV7-9 with TRBJ2-6, with 7 bases lining up with TRBD1. V shed 9 bases and J 4 bases; nucleotides not matched to a gene: 15. Per the germline V gene, CDR1 is SEHNR and CDR2 is FQNEAQ (reference sequence). This CDR3 spans 17 amino acids. Written as DNA, the CDR3 is TGTGCCAGTAGCCACCGTGACAGGGTCTCCGGGGCCAACGTCCTGACTTTC. Translating it yields CASSHRDRVSGANVLTF.

The chain employs TRBV18 and TRBJ1-1; D gene unclear. The CDR3 length is 15 residues. CDR1 and CDR2 from the germline V gene are KGHSH and LQKENI. V was trimmed by 6 bases and J by 3 bases, leaving 17 bases between them. The CDR3 loop reads CASSIFGGIDTEAFF. The DNA of the CDR3 is TGTGCCAGCTCCATCTTCGGAGGGATCGACACTGAAGCTTTCTTT.

The V gene is TRBV7-2, the J gene TRBJ1-2; D is ambiguous. The V end lost 7 bases, the J end lost 11 bases, and 14 bases lay between the germline ends. The V gene's germline CDR1 is SGHTA and CDR2 FQGNSA. This CDR3 region has 11 residues. The CDR3 DNA reads as TGTGCCAGCACCACCGGACTGACATACACCTTC. Encoded protein: CASTTGLTYTF.

With respect to this clone: This same CDR3 is encoded by further DNA sequences in the sample. The rearrangement joins TRBV6-5 to TRBJ2-7; a possible D gene is TRBD2 (6 bases). V was pared by 7 bases and J by 5 bases, with 15 bases between. Per the germline V gene, CDR1 is MNHEY and CDR2 is SVGAGI. This CDR3 contains 13 residues. The CDR3: CASIGGGLHEQYF. The CDR3, as DNA: TGTGCCAGCATTGGGGGAGGATTGCACGAGCAGTACTTC.

The chain joins TRBV18 to TRBJ2-2; no reliable D call. Germline V CDR1 and CDR2: KGHSH, LQKENI. V was clipped by 5 bases and J by 3 bases, with 7 bases between them. There are 13 residues in the CDR3. Here the CDR3 reads CASSSLYTGELFF. The CDR3 DNA is TGTGCCAGCTCATCGCTATACACCGGGGAGCTGTTTTTT.

The chain joins TRBV5-5 to TRBJ2-5, with TRBD1 matching 9 bases. Germline assignment: CDR1 SGHKS and CDR2 YYEKEE (reference sequence). Trimming took 5 bases from V and 2 from J; bases not matched to a gene: 7. This CDR3 has 15 residues. The CDR3 sequence: CASRTGQGLQETQYF. CDR3 coding DNA: TGTGCCAGCAGAACCGGACAGGGGCTACAAGAGACCCAGTACTTC.

V usage is TRBV7-8 and J usage is TRBJ1-5; unclear D gene. Germline CDR1 is SGHVS and CDR2 is FQNEAQ. The CDR3 contains 17 residues. Trimming cost V 5 bases and J 3 bases, with 20 bases left between them. The CDR3 bases are TGTGCCAGCAGCCAGTCATCGATCCGGGTCCACAATCAGCCCCAGCATTTT. Translation gives CASSQSSIRVHNQPQHF.

This clone is a singleton in its sample. The gene calls are TRBV7-2 and TRBJ1-6; the match to TRBD1 covers 9 bases. The CDR3 has 18 residues. V was clipped by 5 bases and J by 6 bases; unmatched bases: 14. Germline V gene lookup returns CDR1 SGHTA and CDR2 FQGNSA. In nucleotides, the CDR3 is TGTGCCAGCAGCGAGGACAGGGGAGGGGTCGTTCTTAATTCACCCCTCCACTTT. It specifies CASSEDRGGVVLNSPLHF.

J is TRBJ2-5 and V is TRBV2; D ambiguous. Germline V gene sequence: CDR1 SNHLY, CDR2 FYNNEI. The CDR3 covers 12 residues. V was trimmed by 4 bases and J by 5 bases, leaving 8 bases between them. The CDR3 region is CASSGSQETQYF. The CDR3 coding sequence is TGTGCCAGCAGTGGAAGTCAGGAGACCCAGTACTTC.

The chain links TRBV7-2 to TRBJ1-4; the D is unclear. Trimming took off 5 bases at V and 9 bases at J, with 13 bases between the two ends. The CDR3 has 13 amino acids. The germline V gene encodes CDR1 SGHTA and CDR2 FQGNSA. CDR3 loop: CASSPGTTQKLFF. The DNA for the CDR3 is TGTGCCAGCAGCCCGGGAACTACTCAAAAACTGTTTTTT.

The V call is TRBV9, the J call TRBJ2-2, with 7 bases aligning to TRBD2. With 2 bases clipped from V and 5 bases from J, the junction kept 9 bases outside the gene matches. The germline V gene has CDR1 SGDLS and CDR2 YYNGEE. CDR3 length: 16 amino acids. The CDR3 region is CASSVGGREVTGELFF. Written as DNA, the CDR3 is TGTGCCAGCAGCGTCGGGGGACGGGAGGTTACCGGGGAGCTGTTTTTT.

This clone was seen only once. This chain joins TRBV5-4 and TRBJ1-1; D might be TRBD1 (6 bases). Trimming took 4 bases from V and 0 from J, leaving 16 bases between them. The V gene's germline CDR1 is SGHNT and CDR2 YYREEE (reference sequence). The CDR3 has 16 amino acids. CDR3 loop: CASSADGGAMNTEAFF. CDR3 nucleotides: TGTGCCAGCAGCGCGGATGGGGGGGCCATGAACACTGAAGCTTTCTTT.